This TCR beta chain is from a study of T-cell memory formation after mild COVID-19. The germline V gene has CDR1 LGHNA and CDR2 YNFKEQ. The CDR3 is 15 residues long. Trimming shortened V by 1 base and J by 4 bases, and 13 bases separated the two germline ends. Sample barcodes and UMIs were carried by the TCR alpha and TCR beta cDNA libraries that 5'RACE generated with constant-segment primers. MiXCR, run by TCRdb on the 5' RACE reads, gives a single entry per CDR3 protein. The table has about 150,000 distinct CDR3 sequences, 25% to 40% seen once. This clonotype was detected only a few times. Its antigen is currently unknown. Regarding the study as a whole: The second-wave clones peaking on day 37 were not confirmed as SARS-CoV-2-specific. Contracting CD4+ clones lay largely in CM and EM, with CD8+ ones residing in EMRA. The study detected some responding clones in pre-infection memory, suggesting cross-reactive memory joined.

V and J are TRBV4-2 and TRBJ1-1, with a possible D match to TRBD1 (5 bases). This sequence was found in an adult woman who had mild COVID-19 (a few samples of this study predate the infection). Cell type and time point are not known. The material sequenced was PBMCs or a T cell subset sorted from them (not recorded which). CDR3 DNA sequence: TGTGCCAGCAGCCAAGCAGAGGGCGGGGCCACTGAAGCTTTCTTT. This codes for CASSQAEGGATEAFF.